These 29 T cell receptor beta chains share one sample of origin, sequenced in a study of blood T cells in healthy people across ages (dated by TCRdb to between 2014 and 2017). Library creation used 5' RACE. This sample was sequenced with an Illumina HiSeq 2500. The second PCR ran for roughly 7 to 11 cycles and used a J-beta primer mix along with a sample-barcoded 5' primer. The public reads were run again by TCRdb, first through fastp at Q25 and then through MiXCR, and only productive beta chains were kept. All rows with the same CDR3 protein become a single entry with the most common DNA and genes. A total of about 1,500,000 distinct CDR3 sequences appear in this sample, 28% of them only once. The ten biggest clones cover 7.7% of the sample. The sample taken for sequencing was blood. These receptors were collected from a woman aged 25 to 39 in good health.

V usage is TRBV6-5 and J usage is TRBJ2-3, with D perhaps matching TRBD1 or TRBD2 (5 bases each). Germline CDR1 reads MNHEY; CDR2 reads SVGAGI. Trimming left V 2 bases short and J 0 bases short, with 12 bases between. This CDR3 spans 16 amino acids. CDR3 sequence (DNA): TGTGCCAGCAGTTACCGAGGGGAAGGGAGCACAGATACGCAGTATTTT. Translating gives CASSYRGEGSTDTQYF.

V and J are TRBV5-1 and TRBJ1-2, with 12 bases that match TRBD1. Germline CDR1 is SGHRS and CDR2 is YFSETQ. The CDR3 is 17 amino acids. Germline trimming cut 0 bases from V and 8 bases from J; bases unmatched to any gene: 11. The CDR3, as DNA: TGCGCCAGCAGCTTGGAGGCCCCGGGACAGGGGGCGGGCGGCTACACCTTC. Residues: CASSLEAPGQGAGGYTF.

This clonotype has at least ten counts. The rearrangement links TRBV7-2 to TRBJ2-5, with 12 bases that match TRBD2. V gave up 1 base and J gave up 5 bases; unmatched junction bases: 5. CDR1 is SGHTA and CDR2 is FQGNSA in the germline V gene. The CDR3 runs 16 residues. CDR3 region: CASSLGLAGEVETQYF. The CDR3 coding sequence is TGTGCCAGCAGCTTAGGACTAGCGGGAGAAGTCGAGACCCAGTACTTC. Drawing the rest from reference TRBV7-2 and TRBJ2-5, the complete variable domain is GAGVSQSPSNKVTEKGKDVELRCDPISGHTALYWYRQSLGQGLEFLIYFQGNSAPDKSGLPSDRFSAERTGGSVSTLTIQRTQQEDSAVYLCASSLGLAGEVETQYFGPGTRLLVL.

The CDR3 sequence: CASSPIKANGYTF. The DNA for the CDR3 is TGTGCCAGCAGCCCCATTAAGGCCAATGGCTACACCTTC. The chain has TRBV28 and TRBJ1-2, with unresolved D. V was cut by 6 bases and J by 6 bases, with 14 bases left in between. This CDR3 has 13 amino acids. Germline V gives CDR1 MDHEN, CDR2 SYDVKM.

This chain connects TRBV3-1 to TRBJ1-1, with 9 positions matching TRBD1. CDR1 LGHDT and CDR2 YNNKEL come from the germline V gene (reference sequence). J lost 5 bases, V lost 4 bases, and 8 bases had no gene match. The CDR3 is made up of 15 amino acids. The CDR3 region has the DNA TGTGCCAGCAGCCTCGGAGGGACAGGGACGACTGAAGCTTTCTTT. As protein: CASSLGGTGTTEAFF.

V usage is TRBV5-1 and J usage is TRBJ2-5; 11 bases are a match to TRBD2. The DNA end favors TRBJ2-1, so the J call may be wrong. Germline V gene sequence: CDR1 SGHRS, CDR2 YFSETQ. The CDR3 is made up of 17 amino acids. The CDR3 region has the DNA TGCGCCAGCGGAGGGGCTAGCGGGGGGCAGTACCAAGAGACCCAGTTCTTC. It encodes CASGGASGGQYQETQFF.

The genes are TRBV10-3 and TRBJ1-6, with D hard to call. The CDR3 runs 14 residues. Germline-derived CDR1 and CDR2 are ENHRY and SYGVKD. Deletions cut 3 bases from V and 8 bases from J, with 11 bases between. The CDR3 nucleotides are TGTGCCATCAGTGACCGGTCGAGTGATTCACCCCTCCACTTT. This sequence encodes CAISDRSSDSPLHF.

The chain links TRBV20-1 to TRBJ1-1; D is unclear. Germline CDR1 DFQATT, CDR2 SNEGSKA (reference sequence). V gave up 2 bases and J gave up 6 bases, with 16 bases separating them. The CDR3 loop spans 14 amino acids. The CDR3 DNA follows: TGCAGTGCTAGATTATCCCTTCAAAACGCTGAAGCTTTCTTT. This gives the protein CSARLSLQNAEAFF.

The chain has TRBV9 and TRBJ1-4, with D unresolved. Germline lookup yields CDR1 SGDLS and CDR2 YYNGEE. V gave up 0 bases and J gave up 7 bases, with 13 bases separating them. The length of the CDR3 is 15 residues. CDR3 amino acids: CASSVEYRAGEKLFF. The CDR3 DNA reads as TGTGCCAGCAGCGTAGAATACCGCGCCGGTGAAAAACTGTTTTTT.

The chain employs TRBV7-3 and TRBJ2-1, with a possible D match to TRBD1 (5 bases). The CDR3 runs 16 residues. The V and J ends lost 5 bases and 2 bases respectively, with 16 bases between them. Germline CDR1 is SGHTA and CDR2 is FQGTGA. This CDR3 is CASSALSPGPYNEQFF. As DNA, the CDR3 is TGTGCCAGCAGCGCCCTTTCCCCAGGGCCCTACAATGAGCAGTTCTTC.

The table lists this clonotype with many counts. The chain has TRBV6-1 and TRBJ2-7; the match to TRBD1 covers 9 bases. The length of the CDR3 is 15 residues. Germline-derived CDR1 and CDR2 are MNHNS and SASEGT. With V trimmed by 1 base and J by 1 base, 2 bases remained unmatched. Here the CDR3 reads CASSEGTGESYEQYF. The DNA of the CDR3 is TGTGCCAGCAGTGAAGGGACAGGGGAATCCTACGAGCAGTACTTC.

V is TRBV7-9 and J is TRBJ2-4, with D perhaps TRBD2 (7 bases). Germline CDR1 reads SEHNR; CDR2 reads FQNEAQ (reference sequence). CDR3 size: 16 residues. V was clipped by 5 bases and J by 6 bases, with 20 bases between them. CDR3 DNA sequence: TGTGCCAGCAGCCCCCAGGGGAGGGGCCTTGGAAACATTCAGTACTTC. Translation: CASSPQGRGLGNIQYF.

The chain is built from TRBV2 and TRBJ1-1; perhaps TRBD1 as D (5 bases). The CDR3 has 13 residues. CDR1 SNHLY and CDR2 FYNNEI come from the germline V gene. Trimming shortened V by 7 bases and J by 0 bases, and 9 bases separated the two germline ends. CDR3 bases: TGTGCCAGCACCAGGGAAATGAACACTGAAGCTTTCTTT. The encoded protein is CASTREMNTEAFF.

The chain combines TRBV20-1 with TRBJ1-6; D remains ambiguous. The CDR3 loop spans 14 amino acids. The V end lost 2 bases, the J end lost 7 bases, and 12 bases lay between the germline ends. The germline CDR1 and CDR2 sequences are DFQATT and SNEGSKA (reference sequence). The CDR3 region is CSARTRVANSPLHF. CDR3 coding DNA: TGCAGTGCTAGAACAAGGGTTGCCAATTCACCCCTCCACTTT.

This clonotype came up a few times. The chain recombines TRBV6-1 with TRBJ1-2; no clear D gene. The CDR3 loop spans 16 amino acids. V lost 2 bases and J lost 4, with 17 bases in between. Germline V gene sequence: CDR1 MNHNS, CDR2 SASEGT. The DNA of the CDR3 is TGTGCCAGCAGTGAACGGGCCGGTGTCGCTAGCTATGGCTACACCTTC. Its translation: CASSERAGVASYGYTF.

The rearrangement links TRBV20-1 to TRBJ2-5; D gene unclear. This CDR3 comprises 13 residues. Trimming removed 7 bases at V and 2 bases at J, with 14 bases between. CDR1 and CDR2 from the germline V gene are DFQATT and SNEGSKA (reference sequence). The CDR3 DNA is TGCAGTGGGGAACGGGTCCCACAAGAGACCCAGTACTTC. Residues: CSGERVPQETQYF.

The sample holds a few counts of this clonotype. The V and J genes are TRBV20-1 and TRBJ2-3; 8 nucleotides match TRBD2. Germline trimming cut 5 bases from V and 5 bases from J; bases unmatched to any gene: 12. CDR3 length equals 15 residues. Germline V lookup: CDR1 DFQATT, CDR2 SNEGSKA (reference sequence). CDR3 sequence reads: CSAPDHSGRIDTQYF. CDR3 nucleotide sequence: TGCAGTGCTCCGGACCACAGCGGGAGAATAGATACGCAGTATTTT.

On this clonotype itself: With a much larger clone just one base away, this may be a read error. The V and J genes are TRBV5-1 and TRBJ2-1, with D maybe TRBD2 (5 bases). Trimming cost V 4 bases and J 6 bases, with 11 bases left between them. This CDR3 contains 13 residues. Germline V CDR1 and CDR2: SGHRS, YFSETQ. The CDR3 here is CASSVRGSNEQFF. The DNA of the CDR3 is TGCGCCAGCAGCGTCCGGGGTTCCAATGAGCAGTTCTTC.

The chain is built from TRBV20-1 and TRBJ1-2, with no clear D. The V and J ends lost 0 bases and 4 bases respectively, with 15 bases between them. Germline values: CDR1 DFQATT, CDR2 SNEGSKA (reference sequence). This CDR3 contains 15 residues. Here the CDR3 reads CSARDTAQSPYGYTF. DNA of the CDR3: TGCAGTGCTAGAGACACCGCCCAATCACCCTATGGCTACACCTTC.

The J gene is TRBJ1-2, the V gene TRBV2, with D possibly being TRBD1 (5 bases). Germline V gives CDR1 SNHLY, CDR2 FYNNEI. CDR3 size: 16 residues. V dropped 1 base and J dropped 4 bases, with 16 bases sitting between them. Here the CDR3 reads CASSEGGPGDGYGYTF. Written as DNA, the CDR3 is TGTGCCAGCAGTGAAGGGGGCCCCGGCGACGGCTATGGCTACACCTTC.

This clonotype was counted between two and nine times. The CDR3 loop is CSAGTEVYNEQFF. In nucleotides, the CDR3 is TGCAGCGCCGGGACGGAGGTATACAATGAGCAGTTCTTC. V is TRBV29-1 and J is TRBJ2-1; D may match TRBD1 or TRBD2 (5 bases each). Per germline, CDR1 SQVTM and CDR2 ANQGSEA. With 7 bases removed from V and 4 bases from J, the gap between germline ends came to 14 bases. The CDR3 spans 13 residues.

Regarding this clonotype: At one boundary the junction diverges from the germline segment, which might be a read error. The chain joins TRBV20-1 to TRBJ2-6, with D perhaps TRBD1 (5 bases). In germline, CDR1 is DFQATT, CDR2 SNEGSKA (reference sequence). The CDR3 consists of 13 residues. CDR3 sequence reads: CSASSSGANVRTF. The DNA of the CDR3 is TGCAGTGCTAGCAGCTCTGGGGCCAACGTCCGGACTTTC.

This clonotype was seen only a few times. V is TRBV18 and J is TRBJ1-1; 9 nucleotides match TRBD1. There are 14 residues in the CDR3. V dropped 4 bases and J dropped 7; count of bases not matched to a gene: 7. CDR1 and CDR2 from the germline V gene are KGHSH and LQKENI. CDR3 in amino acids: CASSLGQGLVEAFF. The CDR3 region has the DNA TGTGCCAGCTCACTGGGACAGGGATTGGTTGAAGCTTTCTTT.

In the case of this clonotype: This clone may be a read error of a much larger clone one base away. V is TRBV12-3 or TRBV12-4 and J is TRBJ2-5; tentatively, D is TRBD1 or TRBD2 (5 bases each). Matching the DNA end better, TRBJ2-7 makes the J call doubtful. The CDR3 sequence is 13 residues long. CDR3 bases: TGTGCCAGCAGTTTAGATCCCGGGGCCGAGCAGTACTTC. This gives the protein CASSLDPGAEQYF.

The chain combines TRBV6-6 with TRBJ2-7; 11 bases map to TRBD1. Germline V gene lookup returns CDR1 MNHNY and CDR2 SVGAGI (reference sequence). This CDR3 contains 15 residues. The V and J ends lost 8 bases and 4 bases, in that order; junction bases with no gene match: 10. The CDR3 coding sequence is TGTGCCAGCTGCCAGAGTGGACAGGGGGCTTACGAGCAGTACTTC. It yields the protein CASCQSGQGAYEQYF.

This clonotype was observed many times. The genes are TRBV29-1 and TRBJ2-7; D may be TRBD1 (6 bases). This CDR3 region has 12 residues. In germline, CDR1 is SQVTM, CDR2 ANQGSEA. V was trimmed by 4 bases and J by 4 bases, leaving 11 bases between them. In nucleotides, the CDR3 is TGCAGCGTTGCAGGACAGTCATACGAGCAGTACTTC. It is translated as CSVAGQSYEQYF.

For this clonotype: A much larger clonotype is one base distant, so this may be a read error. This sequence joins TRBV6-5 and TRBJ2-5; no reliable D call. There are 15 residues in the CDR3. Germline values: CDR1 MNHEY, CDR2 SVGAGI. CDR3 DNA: TGTGCCGGCAGTTACTCCGGCAGACTGCAAGAGACCCAGTACTTC. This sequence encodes CAGSYSGRLQETQYF.

CDR3 sequence (DNA): TGTGCCAGCTCACCATTACAGGGTGAAGGGAATTCACCCCTCCACTTT. Protein: CASSPLQGEGNSPLHF. The rearrangement uses TRBV18 and TRBJ1-6; D may be TRBD1 (6 bases). Germline-derived CDR1 and CDR2 are KGHSH and LQKENI. The ends were cut back, 2 bases at V and 7 bases at J, with 15 bases in the middle. The CDR3 length is 16 residues.

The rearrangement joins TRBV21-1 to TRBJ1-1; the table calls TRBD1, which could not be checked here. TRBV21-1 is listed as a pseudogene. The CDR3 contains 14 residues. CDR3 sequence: CASSARQGTTEAFF. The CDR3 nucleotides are TGTGCCAGCAGCGCCCGACAGGGTACCACTGAAGCTTTCTTT.